This note documents a single TCR beta chain sequence. Its specific antigen is unknown. One base away there is no much larger clone; base qualities are not given. The sample originates from a study of blood T cell repertoires in COVID-19 (dated by TCRdb to 2019 to 2021). Describing the broader study: Collaborator samples came from the United States, Italy and Spain and covered acute and convalescent phases of COVID-19. The prospective study material was composed of cDNA or gDNA derived from T cells, B-cell-depleted T cells, or PBMCs. Deeply sampled blood TCRbeta repertoires from subjects exposed to, actively infected with, or recovered from COVID-19 were included in the dataset. The repertoires were made available in a free public database intended to serve as a resource for research on the immune response to SARS-CoV-2. Samples were obtained from the ongoing ImmuneRACE study (first 160 participants) and from over 1,000 subjects provided by 6 global collaborators. Sample metadata almost always included a de-identified subject ID, COVID-19 status, age in years and sex. Where available, HLA class I and class II types were taken from metadata supplied by the sample provider and were not determined by assay-based typing.

The immunoSEQ Assay, a bias-controlled multiplex PCR, was used to amplify TCRbeta CDR3 regions from genomic DNA. For the original study's pipeline: The number of nucleated cells in each sample was estimated by amplification of reference gene primers within the assay. Sequence reads were collapsed and filtered to measure the absolute abundance of every unique TCRbeta CDR3 rearrangement. For each sample, productive Simpson clonality was calculated by taking the square root of Simpson's diversity index across productive rearrangements. TCRdb provides this immuneACCESS table in a form limited to in-frame rearrangements. Some clones are lacking; in checked studies, under half of them reflect an unresolved V gene, and why the rest are absent is not known. That table supplies the V and J calls and clone size; D and trimming were determined from the DNA. In this sample the table shows over 400,000 clones, 88% of which occur a single time. The ten top clones hold around 7.9% of the sample.

Participants in the prospective study were enrolled through a virtual design, were aged 18 to 89 years, and lived in 20 to 30 United States geographic areas. In the prospective study, cohorts were assigned on the basis of participant-reported clinical history obtained from a screening survey and a study questionnaire. Recovered participants in ImmuneRACE Cohort 3 were defined by two consecutive negative NP/OP PCR tests, clearance by a healthcare professional, or resolution of symptoms. In the prospective study, whole blood, serum and a nasopharyngeal or oropharyngeal swab were collected from each participant by mobile phlebotomists. Participants in the prospective study had the option to provide additional blood draws and questionnaires over an approximately two-month period. Before DNA extraction, prospective study blood samples were shipped either frozen or at room temperature. Beyond this particular receptor, the publication reports: Clinical and demographic metadata were provided uncurated, with the amount varying by source and participant.

CDR1 MDHEN and CDR2 SYDVKM are derived from the germline V gene. From cysteine to phenylalanine, the CDR3 is 14 amino acids long. The CDR3 DNA has 42 bases and is translated from base 1. The trim is 5 bases for V and 7 bases for J, with a gap of 17 bases between the germline ends. Sequencing was carried out using PBMCs or T cells enriched from blood (not recorded which). The source of this sequence is a woman aged 60-70 years who had recovered from COVID-19. The V gene is TRBV28 and the J gene is TRBJ2-5, and perhaps TRBD1 as D gene, on 5 matching bases. The CDR3 here reads CASSPGALGGTQYF. The sequenced DNA is TGTGCCAGCAGTCCTGGGGCCCTGGGTGGGACCCAGTACTTC.